The 27 T cell receptor beta chains reported below all come from one sample, sequenced in a study of cytomegalovirus exposure and HLA in healthy donors. Sequenced by immunoSEQ multiplex PCR; TCRdb stores in-frame clones only, minus some. This table holds about 160,000 clones, almost 85% found once. Sequenced material: PBMCs. The source is a man aged 25-45 years in good health and CMV-seropositive.

V gene TRBV5-1 combines with J gene TRBJ2-1; 9 nucleotides agree with TRBD1. V was pared by 4 bases and J by 7 bases, with 9 bases of the junction left unmatched. This CDR3 contains 15 residues. Germline V lookup: CDR1 SGHRS, CDR2 YFSETQ. The chain's CDR3 is CASSRTGVDGNEQFF. For the CDR3, the DNA is TGCGCCAGCAGCAGGACAGGGGTTGACGGGAATGAGCAGTTCTTC.

The chain recombines TRBV2 with TRBJ2-5; D possibly corresponds to TRBD1 (6 bases). V lost 4 bases and J 2 bases, leaving 11 bases between the germline ends. This CDR3 has 14 residues. CDR1 SNHLY and CDR2 FYNNEI come from the germline V gene. Here the CDR3 reads CASSGDRPQETQYF. The CDR3 nucleotides are TGTGCCAGCAGTGGCGACAGGCCACAAGAGACCCAGTACTTC.

The chain has TRBV7-2 and TRBJ2-3, with a tentative D call TRBD1 (6 bases). The CDR3 consists of 16 residues. CDR1 and CDR2 from the germline V gene are SGHTA and FQGNSA. V was clipped by 4 bases and J by 2 bases, with 16 bases between them. CDR3 sequence reads: CASSSISRTVTDTQYF. The DNA of the CDR3 is TGTGCCAGCAGCTCGATTAGTAGGACAGTCACAGATACGCAGTATTTT.

This chain connects TRBV11-3 to TRBJ2-2, with 12 bases matching TRBD1. The trim removed 4 bases at V and 7 bases at J, leaving 7 bases unmatched. CDR1 and CDR2 from the germline V gene are SGHNT and YENEEA. The CDR3 has 16 amino acids. Here the CDR3 reads CASSSWDRGRNGELFF. In DNA form, the CDR3 reads TGTGCCAGCAGCTCATGGGACAGGGGGCGTAACGGGGAGCTGTTTTTT. Full variable domain (outside the CDR3, taken from reference TRBV11-3 and TRBJ2-2): EAGVVQSPRYKIIEKKQPVAFWCNPISGHNTLYWYLQNLGQGPELLIRYENEEAVDDSQLPKDRFSAERLKGVDSTLKIQPAELGDSAVYLCASSSWDRGRNGELFFGEGSRLTVL.

This CDR3 reads CATSRVDRNYEQYF. As DNA, the CDR3 is TGTGCCACCAGCAGAGTGGACAGAAACTACGAGCAGTACTTC. The V gene is TRBV15, the J gene TRBJ2-7; D possibly corresponds to TRBD1 (6 bases). This CDR3 is built from 14 residues. V shed 1 base and J shed 3 bases, with 10 bases lying between them. CDR1 is LNHNV and CDR2 is YYDKDF in the germline V gene (reference sequence).

The chain carries TRBV5-6 and TRBJ2-1, with no clear D. The CDR3 sequence is 12 residues long. With 1 base removed from V and 7 bases from J, the gap between germline ends came to 6 bases. The germline V gene encodes CDR1 SGHDT and CDR2 YYEEEE. The CDR3 loop is CASSLMRNEQFF. DNA of the CDR3: TGTGCCAGCAGCTTGATGCGAAATGAGCAGTTCTTC.

This chain links TRBV5-1 with TRBJ1-3; 10 bases align to TRBD1. This CDR3 contains 16 residues. Germline CDR1 and CDR2: SGHRS and YFSETQ. With V trimmed by 0 bases and J by 0 bases, 0 bases remained unmatched. The CDR3 DNA sequence: TGCGCCAGCAGCTTGGGGGACAGGGGCTCTGGAAACACCATATATTTT. Its protein product is CASSLGDRGSGNTIYF.

The genes are TRBV2 and TRBJ1-1; a possible D gene is TRBD1 (6 bases). Germline V gives CDR1 SNHLY, CDR2 FYNNEI. This CDR3 contains 15 residues. V lost 3 bases and J 1 base, leaving 12 bases between the germline ends. The DNA of the CDR3 is TGTGCCAGCAGTGATCGGGGGGCGGGGAACACTGAAGCTTTCTTT. Protein: CASSDRGAGNTEAFF.

This clone was observed a single time. The chain joins TRBV30 to TRBJ2-1; possible D gene TRBD1, 5 bases. The CDR3 is made up of 14 amino acids. Trimming took off 3 bases at V and 7 bases at J, with 16 bases between the two ends. Germline V lookup: CDR1 GTSNPN, CDR2 SVGIG (reference sequence). CDR3 sequence reads: CAWSDLSRVNEQFF. CDR3 nucleotide sequence: TGTGCCTGGAGCGACTTAAGCAGGGTGAATGAGCAGTTCTTC.

J is TRBJ1-6 and V is TRBV7-9, with a possible D match to TRBD1 (5 bases). This CDR3 is built from 15 residues. Trimming took off 5 bases at V and 6 bases at J, with 14 bases between the two ends. CDR1 and CDR2 from the germline V gene are SEHNR and FQNEAQ (reference sequence). The CDR3 is CASSRDRGGNSPLHF. In nucleotides, the CDR3 is TGTGCCAGCAGCCGAGACCGGGGGGGTAATTCACCCCTCCACTTT.

The rearrangement uses TRBV4-1 and TRBJ1-2; D not certain. The CDR3 sequence is 16 residues long. V lost 3 bases, J lost 4 bases, and 18 bases lay in between. The germline V gene has CDR1 MGHRA and CDR2 YSYEKL. In DNA form, the CDR3 reads TGCGCCAGCAGCCATAGCGAGGGTGATCTCATCTATGGCTACACCTTC. Its protein product is CASSHSEGDLIYGYTF.

This clone has a handful of counts. The genes are TRBV6-1 and TRBJ2-2, with D uncertain. Trimming left V 6 bases short and J 0 bases short, with 8 bases between. Germline V CDR1 and CDR2: MNHNS, SASEGT. The CDR3 runs 14 residues. The CDR3 DNA reads as TGTGCCAGCAGGAGAGGAGCGAACACCGGGGAGCTGTTTTTT. Residues: CASRRGANTGELFF.

V is TRBV18 and J is TRBJ1-5; D is perhaps TRBD1 (5 bases). V lost 2 bases and J lost 4, with 9 bases in between. Germline CDR1 is KGHSH and CDR2 is LQKENI. The CDR3 extends over 14 amino acids. As DNA, the CDR3 is TGTGCCAGCTCACCAGGGGCGGAGAATCAGCCCCAGCATTTT. The encoded protein is CASSPGAENQPQHF.

The CDR3 bases are TGTGCCAGCAGTTACTCGTTGGGAGTTGACACTGAAGCTTTCTTT. Amino acids: CASSYSLGVDTEAFF. The gene calls are TRBV6-6 and TRBJ1-1; D not resolved. V lost 0 bases, J lost 3 bases, and 11 bases lay in between. CDR3 length equals 15 residues. Germline V CDR1 and CDR2: MNHNY, SVGAGI (reference sequence).

This clone has a handful of counts. The chain links TRBV7-3 to TRBJ2-1, with TRBD2 as a possible D gene (5 bases). CDR3 length equals 15 residues. The germline CDR1 and CDR2 sequences are SGHTA and FQGTGA. V gave up 2 bases and J gave up 5 bases, with 13 bases separating them. The CDR3 protein is CASSLAGLTDNEQFF. In DNA form, the CDR3 reads TGTGCCAGCAGCTTAGCCGGACTCACGGACAATGAGCAGTTCTTC. Looking up the rest from reference TRBV7-3 and TRBJ2-1 gives the full variable domain: GAGVSQTPSNKVTEKGKYVELRCDPISGHTALYWYRQSLGQGPEFLIYFQGTGAADDSGLPNDRFFAVRPEGSVSTLKIQRTERGDSAVYLCASSLAGLTDNEQFFGPGTRLTVL.

This sequence joins TRBV27 and TRBJ2-1; D might be TRBD2 (5 bases). The CDR3 runs 15 residues. From germline, CDR1 is MNHEY and CDR2 SMNVEV (reference sequence). Trimming removed 2 bases at V and 1 base at J, with 9 bases between. CDR3 loop: CASSLAGSSYNEQFF. Written as DNA, the CDR3 is TGTGCCAGCAGTTTAGCGGGTTCGTCCTACAATGAGCAGTTCTTC.

This chain links TRBV5-6 with TRBJ1-2; 12 bases align to TRBD1. The germline V gene has CDR1 SGHDT and CDR2 YYEEEE. This CDR3 region has 15 residues. Trimming removed 2 bases from V and 7 bases from J; junction bases left unmatched: 6. The CDR3 protein is CASSLTGTGGVGYTF. CDR3 sequence (DNA): TGTGCCAGCAGCTTAACCGGGACAGGGGGCGTTGGCTACACCTTC.

This rearrangement joins TRBV5-6 to TRBJ2-7, with 8 bases aligning to TRBD1. CDR1 and CDR2 from the germline V gene are SGHDT and YYEEEE. Losses at the gene ends were 2 bases for V and 3 bases for J; bases not matched to a gene: 7. This CDR3 spans 15 amino acids. CDR3 nucleotide sequence: TGTGCCAGCAGCTTTTTCCTTACAGGGGGCTACGAGCAGTACTTC. This gives the protein CASSFFLTGGYEQYF.

Note on this clone: At one end, the junction sequence differs from germline, possibly due to a read error. The chain is built from TRBV19 and TRBJ2-3; D uncertain. In germline, CDR1 is LNHDA, CDR2 SQIVND (reference sequence). This CDR3 is 14 amino acids long. CDR3 sequence reads: CASSIGARPDTQYF. CDR3 coding DNA: TGTGCCAGTAGCATAGGAGCCAGGCCAGATACGCAGTATTTT.

This chain connects TRBV14 to TRBJ2-2, with a weak D call TRBD1 (5 bases). The length of the CDR3 is 16 residues. The ends were cut back, 6 bases at V and 4 bases at J, with 18 bases in the middle. Germline V CDR1 and CDR2: SGHDN, FVKESK. CDR3 residues: CASRSSGFTGTGELFF. As DNA, the CDR3 is TGTGCCAGCAGAAGCTCTGGGTTTACAGGCACCGGGGAGCTGTTTTTT.

V usage is TRBV5-4 and J usage is TRBJ2-3; a possible D gene is TRBD2 (5 bases). Germline CDR1 reads SGHNT; CDR2 reads YYREEE (reference sequence). This CDR3 region has 13 residues. Trimming removed 0 bases at V and 5 bases at J, with 7 bases between. This CDR3 reads CASSLVGKDTQYF. The CDR3 region has the DNA TGTGCCAGCAGCTTGGTCGGGAAAGATACGCAGTATTTT.

The chain joins TRBV6-1 to TRBJ2-3; 7 bases agree with TRBD2. The CDR3 loop spans 16 amino acids. The V gene's germline CDR1 is MNHNS and CDR2 SASEGT. J lost 2 bases, V lost 4 bases, and 9 bases had no gene match. The CDR3 here is CASSGETSPDTDTQYF. The DNA for the CDR3 is TGTGCCAGCAGTGGGGAGACTAGCCCAGACACAGATACGCAGTATTTT.

On this clone: The DNA is omitted, as the CDR3 cannot be located on it reliably, and the CDR3 follows TCRdb's listing. J is TRBJ2-1 and V is TRBV7-9; no DNA check was done on the table's D call, TRBD2. The CDR3 numbers 16 amino acids, ends counted. Germline V gene sequence: CDR1 SEHNR, CDR2 FQNEAQ (reference sequence). This CDR3 reads CASTELGGVFGSEQFF.

The V and J genes are TRBV27 and TRBJ2-5; 7 bases fit TRBD2. Germline CDR1 MNHEY, CDR2 SMNVEV (reference sequence). This CDR3 has 15 amino acids. V lost 3 bases, J lost 3 bases, and 7 bases stayed unmatched. In nucleotides, the CDR3 is TGTGCCAGCAGTTTGCGGGGGTTCTCTGAAGAGACCCAGTACTTC. This sequence encodes CASSLRGFSEETQYF.

The CDR3, as DNA: TGTGCCAGCCACGACAGGGGGCCTAATGAAAAACTGTTTTTT. Protein: CASHDRGPNEKLFF. The chain combines TRBV28 with TRBJ1-4; TRBD1 agrees at 10 bases. Germline V gives CDR1 MDHEN, CDR2 SYDVKM. Losses at the gene ends were 8 bases for V and 3 bases for J; bases not matched to a gene: 3. This CDR3 spans 14 amino acids.

The J gene is TRBJ1-6, the V gene TRBV7-3; no clear D gene. Germline values: CDR1 SGHTA, CDR2 FQGTGA. With 3 bases removed from V and 5 bases from J, the gap between germline ends came to 8 bases. There are 14 residues in the CDR3. The CDR3 coding sequence is TGTGCCAGCAGCTTTAACGGGGATAATTCACCCCTCCACTTT. It encodes CASSFNGDNSPLHF.

This clone was recorded once. The chain recombines TRBV27 with TRBJ2-2; TRBD1 is a possible D gene (6 bases). There are 12 residues in the CDR3. Between the trimmed V and J ends, which lost 9 bases and 6 bases, there was a span of 11 bases. Germline V lookup: CDR1 MNHEY, CDR2 SMNVEV (reference sequence). CDR3: CASTQGSGELFF. CDR3 coding DNA: TGTGCCAGTACACAGGGTTCCGGGGAGCTGTTTTTT.